This is a list of T cell receptor beta chains from one sample in a study of cytomegalovirus exposure and HLA in healthy donors. The protocol was immunoSEQ multiplex PCR, while the TCRdb copy is restricted to in-frame clones and leaves out a portion. This table holds about 150,000 clones, about two thirds found once. Source material: PBMCs. Receptors were obtained from a woman aged 60-70 years in good health and CMV-seropositive. CDR3s include the opening cysteine and the closing phenylalanine or tryptophan. A D gene is named only where the DNA matches it firmly. Rows give clone size only sometimes, using once, few, many, or a class for an expanded clone.

DNA,CDR3,size,V,J,D
TGTGCCTGGAGTGTATCGGGGGTCTCCTACAATGAGCAGTTCTTC,CAWSVSGVSYNEQFF,NA,TRBV30,TRBJ2-1,NA
TGTGCCAGCAGGGGGACAGGGGTTCAGCCCCAGCATTTT,CASRGTGVQPQHF,NA,TRBV2,TRBJ1-5,TRBD1
TGTGCCTGGGACGGACACAGGGGCACTGAAGCTTTCTTT,CAWDGHRGTEAFF,NA,TRBV30,TRBJ1-1,TRBD1
TGTGCCAGCAGCGTAGGGAGGGGTACAGAGACCCAGTACTTC,CASSVGRGTETQYF,NA,TRBV9,TRBJ2-5,NA
TGTGCCAGCAGTCCTTACGGTACCGGGACTAGCGGCTACGAGCAGTACTTC,CASSPYGTGTSGYEQYF,NA,TRBV28,TRBJ2-7,TRBD2
TGTGCCAGCAGTTTTAGAGCGCTATACAATGAGCAGTTCTTC,CASSFRALYNEQFF,NA,TRBV27,TRBJ2-1,NA
TGTGCCAGCAGCATCACCAACTTAGCGGTCTACGAGCAGTACTTC,CASSITNLAVYEQYF,NA,TRBV7-8,TRBJ2-7,NA
TGTGCCAGTAGTATATTATCCGGTCGAGGCACTGAAGCTTTCTTT,CASSILSGRGTEAFF,NA,TRBV19,TRBJ1-1,NA
TGTGCCAGCAGCTTGAAAGTCAGGGGCGAGACCCAGTACTTC,CASSLKVRGETQYF,NA,TRBV5-6,TRBJ2-5,NA
TGTGCCAGCAGCCAGACAGGGGTTTATGGCTACACCTTC,CASSQTGVYGYTF,NA,TRBV7-8,TRBJ1-2,TRBD1
TGTGCCAGCAGGCGGTTCGGCTCTGGAAACACCATATATTTT,CASRRFGSGNTIYF,NA,TRBV2,TRBJ1-3,NA
TGTGCCAGCAGAAAAAGACAGGGCCCAGAGATAGGTCCTGAAGCTTTCTTT,CASRKRQGPEIGPEAFF,NA,TRBV2,TRBJ1-1,TRBD1
TGTGCCAGTAGTAGAGGGGGCGGTGTAGTCGCTGGGGCCAACGTCCTGACTTTC,CASSRGGGVVAGANVLTF,NA,TRBV19,TRBJ2-6,TRBD1
TGTGCTAGTGGTTTGGTACTCACAGGGGACCCCCCCGGGGAGCTGTTTTTT,CASGLVLTGDPPGELFF,NA,TRBV12-5,TRBJ2-2,TRBD1
TGTGCCAGCTCAAAGACAGGGGAACAAGAGACCCAGTACTTC,CASSKTGEQETQYF,NA,TRBV18,TRBJ2-5,TRBD1
TGTGCCAGCAGCTTGGAAGGGGTATTGGGTTACAATGAGCAGTTCTTC,CASSLEGVLGYNEQFF,NA,TRBV5-6,TRBJ2-1,NA
TGCGCCAGCAGCCCCGAGTCCTCTGGAAACACCATATATTTT,CASSPESSGNTIYF,NA,TRBV5-1,TRBJ1-3,NA
TGTGCCAGCAGTGGGAAGACAGGGGGCCGTGAAAAACTGTTTTTT,CASSGKTGGREKLFF,few,TRBV2,TRBJ1-4,TRBD1
TGCGCCAGCAGCTTTCGACAGCCTCAAGAGACCCAGTACTTC,CASSFRQPQETQYF,NA,TRBV5-1,TRBJ2-5,NA
TGCGCCAGCAGCCACAGGGGGATTGAAGCTTTCTTT,CASSHRGIEAFF,NA,TRBV5-1,TRBJ1-1,TRBD1
TGTGCCAGCAGCCCGCTCAGGGGGGAGGCTGCTAACTATGGCTACACCTTC,CASSPLRGEAANYGYTF,NA,TRBV9,TRBJ1-2,TRBD1
TGTGCCAGCAGCTCCAGAGGCCAAGAGACCCAGTACTTC,CASSSRGQETQYF,NA,TRBV7-2,TRBJ2-5,NA
TGCGCCAGCAGCTTGGAAGGGGGCACTGACGGCTACACCTTC,CASSLEGGTDGYTF,NA,TRBV5-1,TRBJ1-2,TRBD1
TGTGCCAGCAGTCTTAGCGCTCCGAACACCGGGGAGCTGTTTTTT,CASSLSAPNTGELFF,NA,TRBV2,TRBJ2-2,NA
TGTGCCAGCAGAGTGGGAGTTAAATTTGGCGGGGAGCTGTTTTTT,CASRVGVKFGGELFF,NA,TRBV6-5,TRBJ2-2,NA
TGTGCCTGGAGTTCTAACTCTGGAAACACCATATATTTT,CAWSSNSGNTIYF,NA,TRBV30,TRBJ1-3,NA
TGTGCCTGGAGCCCGGCCAGGGCGGTTGAAGCTTTCTTT,CAWSPARAVEAFF,NA,TRBV30,TRBJ1-1,NA
TGTGCCAGCAGTGGGCCCCTCTACGAGCAGTACTTC,CASSGPLYEQYF,NA,TRBV2,TRBJ2-7,NA
TGTGCCAGCAGCTCTGACAGCTTCAATCAGCCCCAGCATTTT,CASSSDSFNQPQHF,NA,TRBV27,TRBJ1-5,NA
TGTGCCAGCAGTTTAATGTCTAGCGGGATAACAGATACGCAGTATTTT,CASSLMSSGITDTQYF,few,TRBV28,TRBJ2-3,TRBD2
TGTGCCAGCAGTTACCGGACAGGTGTCTCCTACGAGCAGTACTTC,CASSYRTGVSYEQYF,NA,TRBV6-6,TRBJ2-7,TRBD1
TGTGCCAGTAGTAGACAGGGGAAAACTGAAGCTTTCTTT,CASSRQGKTEAFF,NA,TRBV19,TRBJ1-1,TRBD1
TGTGCCTGGAGTCCCCCAGGGGGTCTGTTCTTC,CAWSPPGGLFF,NA,TRBV30,TRBJ2-1,TRBD1
TGTGCCAGCAGTTTGGGGCAGGGGGCGATCATAAGGGACGAGCAGTACTTC,CASSLGQGAIIRDEQYF,NA,TRBV28,TRBJ2-7,TRBD1
TGCGCCAGCAGCCAGGCTGCGGGGATGAGGGGACAGGGCTCCGATGAGCAGTTCTTC,CASSQAAGMRGQGSDEQFF,few,TRBV4-1,TRBJ2-1,TRBD1
TGTGCCAGCTCCCCCGGGACAGGCAATCAGCCCCAGCATTTT,CASSPGTGNQPQHF,NA,TRBV18,TRBJ1-5,TRBD1
TGTGCCAGCACTTCGGGACTAGCGGGAGGGCCCCACGAGCAGTACTTC,CASTSGLAGGPHEQYF,NA,TRBV2,TRBJ2-7,TRBD2
TGCAGCGCTAGACTAGGCGGGATGAATGAGCAGTTCTTC,CSARLGGMNEQFF,NA,TRBV29-1,TRBJ2-1,NA
TGTGCCAGCAGCTTGGCTTTGAACACTGAAGCTTTCTTT,CASSLALNTEAFF,NA,TRBV5-6,TRBJ1-1,NA
TGTGCCAGCAGCGTTAAGGAGGGACTTAATGAAAAACTGTTTTTT,CASSVKEGLNEKLFF,few,TRBV9,TRBJ1-4,NA
TGTGCCATCAGTGAGTCAGCTAGCGGGAGGCATGAGCAGTTCTTC,CAISESASGRHEQFF,NA,TRBV10-3,TRBJ2-1,TRBD2
TGTGCCTGGAGTTTTCGGTCAACTAATGAAAAACTGTTTTTT,CAWSFRSTNEKLFF,NA,TRBV30,TRBJ1-4,NA